Listed below are T cell receptor beta chains from one sample, sequenced in a study of T cells after yellow fever vaccination. TCRdb redid the calling of the 5' RACE reads with MiXCR, one entry per CDR3 protein. The table lists 250,000 or so distinct CDR3 sequences, more than 3.5% of them singletons. This specimen consisted of PBMCs, obtained 15 days after the yellow fever booster vaccination. These receptors originate from a man younger than 35 who received the YFV17D yellow fever vaccine. Each CDR3 is given with its conserved first and last residue. Expanded clones get a size class; other rows say once, few or many, or leave the size out.

j_call | v_call | clone_size | cdr3_aa
TRBJ2-3 | TRBV29-1 | many | CSVEGDLSSTDTQYF
TRBJ2-6 | TRBV7-6 | many | CASSSKGAGANVLTF
TRBJ2-1 | TRBV15 | many | CATQPWVSGEQFF
TRBJ2-7 | TRBV5-1 | many | CASSLVGHSYEQYF
TRBJ2-7 | TRBV18 | many | CASSVRDISYEQYF
TRBJ2-1 | TRBV12-3/TRBV12-4 | many | CASSPSRLAGRDNEQFF
TRBJ2-1 | TRBV20-1 | many | CSARVIWRMNEQFF
TRBJ1-4 | TRBV4-3 | many | CASSARQPTNEKLFF
TRBJ2-2 | TRBV5-5 | many | CASSLGVSVRDRELFF
TRBJ2-7 | TRBV10-3 | many | CAIRREIADPAEYF
TRBJ2-1 | TRBV12-3/TRBV12-4 | many | CASSSADEQFF
TRBJ1-2 | TRBV12-3/TRBV12-4 | many | CASSLAPAPGGYTF
TRBJ1-5 | TRBV7-8 | many | CASSLRRRDTNQPQHF
TRBJ2-1 | TRBV5-1 | many | CASGLAGGIGPARSYNEQFF
TRBJ2-3 | TRBV4-3 | many | CASSQDSGPCADTQYF
TRBJ2-6 | TRBV28 | many | CASSLETGARANVLTF
TRBJ1-2 | TRBV6-5 | many | CASRTVPNYGYTF
TRBJ1-5 | TRBV12-3/TRBV12-4 | few | CASSFSLGGQPQHF
TRBJ2-1 | TRBV7-9 | many | CASSPNHGNEQFF
TRBJ2-7 | TRBV29-1 | many | CSVAGRGPYEQYF
TRBJ2-5 | TRBV20-1 | many | CSVGHEGTQYF
TRBJ2-5 | TRBV20-1 | many | CSATNYYTGGGETQYF
TRBJ1-6 | TRBV12-3/TRBV12-4 | many | CASSLRQAIYNSPLHF
TRBJ2-7 | TRBV4-2 | many | CASSQLRLTSTYEQYF
TRBJ2-4 | TRBV6-5 | many | CASSYQGGIQYF
TRBJ2-5 | TRBV5-1 | many | CASSLADRGKTQYF
TRBJ1-2 | TRBV11-2 | many | CASSEAGTDYGYTF
TRBJ1-2 | TRBV4-2 | many | CASSQDSGRRSYTF
TRBJ2-3 | TRBV4-2 | many | CASSHRLGYTDTQYF
TRBJ1-3 | TRBV10-3 | many | CAIGRQGPGNTIYF
TRBJ2-3 | TRBV5-1 | many | CASSLPAGGVEDTQYF
TRBJ2-4 | TRBV7-2 | many | CASSWDRGNIQYF
TRBJ2-3 | TRBV20-1 | many | CSALWGSTDTQYF
TRBJ2-5 | TRBV20-1 | many | CSARVKGATQYF
TRBJ2-2 | TRBV20-1 | many | CSARSGPSNTGELFF
TRBJ2-2 | TRBV11-2 | many | CASSSRGWDLEANTGELFF
TRBJ2-1 | TRBV7-9 | NA | CASSRVAIDEQFF
TRBJ1-2 | TRBV19 | NA | CASSITGNYGYTF
TRBJ2-2 | TRBV5-1 | many | CASSLTVGELFF
TRBJ2-7 | TRBV18 | NA | CASSPITSGRTGEQYF
TRBJ2-1 | TRBV7-2 | many | CASSPPWFIPFF
TRBJ1-5 | TRBV9 | NA | CASSVDRDRSNQPQHF
TRBJ2-5 | TRBV9 | many | CASSPRTRTETQYF
TRBJ1-5 | TRBV20-1 | NA | CSARDNSAHSNQPQHF